Below, 16 T cell receptor beta chains from the same sample are listed, as sequenced in a study of cytomegalovirus exposure and HLA in healthy donors. With 60 Vbeta and 13 Jbeta primers, the PCR was carried out. The method was immunoSEQ multiplex PCR; TCRdb's version includes in-frame clones alone and lacks a portion of them. This sample has some 200,000 clones, with about four fifths found just once. The sequencing input was PBMCs. The receptors stem from a girl under 18 in good health and CMV-seropositive.

The gene calls are TRBV7-4 and TRBJ2-7; TRBD1 agrees at 7 bases. Germline V lookup: CDR1 SGHVT, CDR2 SQSDAQ. This CDR3 is 16 amino acids long. J lost 3 bases, V lost 1 base, and 9 bases had no gene match. In nucleotides, the CDR3 is TGTGCCAGCAGCTTAGTTCCATGGGACAGTTTCTACGAGCAGTACTTC. It encodes CASSLVPWDSFYEQYF. Full variable domain (remainder filled in from reference TRBV7-4 and TRBJ2-7): GAGVSQSPRYKVAKRGRDVALRCDSISGHVTLYWYRQTLGQGSEVLTYSQSDAQRDKSGRPSGRFSAERPERSVSTLKIQRTEQGDSAVYLCASSLVPWDSFYEQYFGPGTRLTVT.

J is TRBJ2-7 and V is TRBV7-9, with D possibly being TRBD2 (5 bases). Per the germline V gene, CDR1 is SEHNR and CDR2 is FQNEAQ (reference sequence). The CDR3 covers 11 residues. V lost 5 bases to trimming and J lost 3 bases, with 5 bases between them. The DNA for the CDR3 is TGTGCCAGCAGCCGGGACTACGAGCAGTACTTC. This gives the protein CASSRDYEQYF. Based on the CDR3 plus reference TRBV7-9 and TRBJ2-7, the full variable domain is DTGVSQNPRHKITKRGQNVTFRCDPISEHNRLYWYRQTLGQGPEFLTYFQNEAQLEKSRLLSDRFSAERPKGSFSTLEIQRTEQGDSAMYLCASSRDYEQYFGPGTRLTVT.

CDR3 sequence (DNA): TGCGCCAGCACCCTGGGGGGGGGCTTTTTAACTGAAGCTTTCTTT. It translates to CASTLGGGFLTEAFF. The chain carries TRBV5-1 and TRBJ1-1, with a weak D call TRBD1 (6 bases). CDR3 size: 15 residues. Looked up from germline, CDR1 is SGHRS and CDR2 is YFSETQ. V lost 6 bases and J 5 bases, leaving 20 bases between the germline ends.

V and J are TRBV5-6 and TRBJ2-1, with a possible D match to TRBD2 (6 bases). Trimming cost V 0 bases and J 0 bases, with 10 bases left between them. The CDR3 contains 16 residues. Germline V gene sequence: CDR1 SGHDT, CDR2 YYEEEE. This chain's CDR3 is CASSLGAGSSYNEQFF. For the CDR3, the DNA is TGTGCCAGCAGCTTGGGGGCGGGGAGCTCCTACAATGAGCAGTTCTTC.

The gene calls are TRBV5-1 and TRBJ2-7, with 12 bases lining up with TRBD1. This CDR3 contains 15 residues. Per the germline V gene, CDR1 is SGHRS and CDR2 is YFSETQ. Unmatched junction bases numbered 7, after V lost 4 bases and J lost 5 bases. The CDR3 DNA follows: TGCGCCAGCAGCCTGCAGGGGACAGGGGGCAACGAGCAGTACTTC. This gives the protein CASSLQGTGGNEQYF.

The V call is TRBV7-7, the J call TRBJ2-7, with 8 bases lining up with TRBD1. The CDR3 sequence is 15 residues long. J gave up 1 base and V 4 bases, and 6 bases lay outside the gene matches. The germline V gene has CDR1 SSHAT and CDR2 FNYEAQ (reference sequence). In DNA, the CDR3 is TGTGCCAGCAGCTACGGACAGGGTGGATCCTACGAGCAGTACTTC. Protein: CASSYGQGGSYEQYF.

The CDR3 region has the DNA TGTGCCAGCAGCCCCCGAGCGGCTAACTATGGCTACACCTTC. The encoded protein is CASSPRAANYGYTF. V gene TRBV11-2 combines with J gene TRBJ1-2; D is unresolved. V shed 5 bases and J shed 0 bases, with 10 bases lying between them. The CDR3 contains 14 residues. Germline-derived CDR1 and CDR2 are SGHAT and FQNNGV. The whole variable domain, remainder taken from reference TRBV11-2 and TRBJ1-2, is EAGVAQSPRYKIIEKRQSVAFWCNPISGHATLYWYQQILGQGPKLLIQFQNNGVVDDSQLPKDRFSAERLKGVDSTLKIQPAKLEDSAVYLCASSPRAANYGYTFGSGTRLTVV.

The rearrangement uses TRBV4-3 and TRBJ1-4, with D perhaps TRBD1 (6 bases). CDR1 and CDR2 from the germline V gene are LGHNA and YSLEER. The CDR3 is 16 amino acids. Deletions cut 3 bases from V and 5 bases from J, with 16 bases between. CDR3 in amino acids: CASSQETGSLNEKLFF. CDR3 sequence (DNA): TGCGCCAGCAGCCAGGAAACAGGGAGCCTCAATGAAAAACTGTTTTTT.

This rearrangement joins TRBV7-6 to TRBJ2-5; TRBD2 is a possible D gene (5 bases). The DNA end is a closer match to TRBJ2-7, so the J assignment may be wrong. The germline V gene has CDR1 SGHVS and CDR2 FNYEAQ. The CDR3 has 12 residues. This CDR3 is CASSGPGYEQYF. DNA for the CDR3: TGTGCCAGCAGCGGGCCGGGGTACGAGCAGTACTTC.

This chain uses TRBV4-3 with TRBJ2-7, with D uncertain. The germline V gene has CDR1 LGHNA and CDR2 YSLEER. The CDR3 length is 13 residues. Trimming shortened V by 0 bases and J by 8 bases, and 11 bases separated the two germline ends. This CDR3 reads CASSQDTPSKQYF. CDR3 bases: TGCGCCAGCAGCCAAGATACCCCAAGCAAGCAGTACTTC.

The rearrangement uses TRBV5-5 and TRBJ1-1, with 8 nucleotides matching TRBD1. The germline V gene has CDR1 SGHKS and CDR2 YYEKEE (reference sequence). The V gene end was trimmed by 1 base and the J gene end by 4 bases; junction bases not matched to a gene: 3. The CDR3 has 14 residues. The CDR3 DNA reads TGTGCCAGCAGCTTGACAGGGGGGGGCACTGAAGCTTTCTTT. It is translated as CASSLTGGGTEAFF.

The chain recombines TRBV11-2 with TRBJ2-7; 7 bases align to TRBD1. The germline gives CDR1 SGHAT, CDR2 FQNNGV. This CDR3 is built from 13 residues. The V segment lost 3 bases and the J segment 5 bases; nucleotides outside the gene matches: 4. The CDR3: CASSFQQGNEQYF. The CDR3 nucleotides are TGTGCCAGCAGCTTCCAACAGGGGAACGAGCAGTACTTC.

Notes on this clone: In the same sample, other DNA sequences code for this CDR3. The CDR3, as DNA: TGCAGCGTTGGCAGGGGCGTAGGGACCGGGGAGCTGTTTTTT. Protein product: CSVGRGVGTGELFF. The chain recombines TRBV29-1 with TRBJ2-2, with D possibly being TRBD1 (6 bases). CDR3 size: 14 residues. Per germline, CDR1 SQVTM and CDR2 ANQGSEA. V was trimmed by 4 bases and J by 5 bases, leaving 14 bases between them.

This sequence joins TRBV5-4 and TRBJ2-5; weak D call: TRBD1 (5 bases). V was cut by 4 bases and J by 4 bases, with 11 bases left in between. The CDR3 is made up of 13 amino acids. Germline assignment: CDR1 SGHNT and CDR2 YYREEE (reference sequence). CDR3 protein: CASSVDSRETQYF. In DNA, the CDR3 is TGTGCCAGCAGCGTTGACAGTCGAGAGACCCAGTACTTC.

This clone has just a few counts. The rearrangement uses TRBV11-2 and TRBJ1-6; 9 nucleotides align to TRBD1. CDR1 and CDR2 from the germline V gene are SGHAT and FQNNGV. CDR3 length equals 17 residues. V lost 1 base to trimming and J lost 9 bases; unmatched junction nucleotides: 10. The CDR3 region has the DNA TGTGCCAGCAGCTTAGCCATTGGGACAGGGTTGGCTTCACCCCTCCACTTT. This encodes CASSLAIGTGLASPLHF.

The chain employs TRBV19 and TRBJ1-3; a weak D match, TRBD1 (6 bases). The germline CDR1 and CDR2 sequences are LNHDA and SQIVND (reference sequence). The germline V and J ends were trimmed by 5 bases and 0 bases, with 11 bases remaining between them. The CDR3 runs 15 residues. The CDR3 coding sequence is TGTGCCAGTAGTTTCACAGGGACCTCTGGAAACACCATATATTTT. It encodes CASSFTGTSGNTIYF.